This T cell receptor (beta chain) came from a study of regulatory T cells in long-lasting Graves disease. Notes on the study in general: The study found TRBV28, TRBJ1-2 and TRBJ2-5 favored in persistent disease.

This clonotype has ten or more counts. Its antigen is undetermined. Through Arm-PCR of CDR3 regions and iRepertoire HTBI primers, TCR beta libraries were built. MiXCR, run by TCRdb on the multiplex PCR reads, gives a single entry per CDR3 protein. The sample lists about 440,000 distinct CDR3 sequences, more than 13% occurring once. With 5 bases clipped from V and 8 bases from J, the junction kept 16 bases outside the gene matches. Germline lookup yields CDR1 SGHTA and CDR2 FQGNSA. CDR3 length: 16 residues. Time point noted: newly diagnosed GD, antithyroid drugs for less than 3 months. Extracted PBMC RNA gave rise to the TCR library. The same specimen was also included in a second study, on T cells in Graves' hyperthyroidism and ophthalmopathy. From that second work: RT-PCR in the first round (using the HTBI primer set) targeted the TCR CDR3. The majority of expanded thyroid clonotypes above 0.001 also appeared in blood. The model identified upcoming ophthalmopathy a median approximately 6.4 months ahead of onset.

The clonotype originates from a woman aged 25 to 39 with Graves disease. The sequencing used peripheral blood mononuclear cells (PBMCs), collected at new diagnosis, from a patient treated with antithyroid drugs. The J gene is TRBJ2-3, the V gene TRBV7-2; 7 bases match TRBD2. The CDR3 loop is CASSPVASGPPVTQYF. CDR3 coding DNA: TGTGCCAGCAGCCCCGTGGCTAGCGGTCCCCCGGTTACGCAGTATTTT.